The following is a TCR beta chain sequence with its context. The antigen is not known. This CDR3 contains 14 residues. Germline V gene data show CDR1 as SGHDT and CDR2 as YYEEEE. Trimming took 3 bases from V and 9 from J, leaving 16 bases between them. These data come from a study of regulatory T cells in long-lasting Graves disease. Points from the study as a whole: Owing to a sample size that was small, accuracy may have been reduced.

Researchers made TCR beta libraries by using iRepertoire HTBI primers and running Arm-PCR on CDR3 regions. In TCRdb, the multiplex PCR reads were re-called with MiXCR into one record per CDR3 protein. The table lists 680,000 or so distinct CDR3 sequences, around 15% of them singletons, with about 20% in the top ten. Time point meaning: newly diagnosed GD, antithyroid drugs for less than 3 months. PBMC RNA served as the TCR library source. The sample was also reused in another study, on T cells in Graves' hyperthyroidism and ophthalmopathy. Per that study: Patients were excluded because of uncontrolled infection, other autoimmune disease, pregnancy or lactation.

The sequence was obtained from a woman younger than 45 with Graves disease. The gene calls are TRBV5-6 and TRBJ2-1; D call uncertain. Sequencing was performed on peripheral blood mononuclear cells (PBMCs), taken at new diagnosis, from a patient treated with antithyroid drugs. The CDR3 DNA reads as TGTGCCAGCAGCTCCTGGCCCAGTTGGGGTGAGCAGTTCTTC. It translates to CASSSWPSWGEQFF.